The clone carrying this TCR beta chain has only a few counts. The antigen is undetermined. Trimming cost V 4 bases and J 6 bases; bases outside gene matches: 3. The CDR3 length is 15 residues. Germline V gene data show CDR1 as SGHNT and CDR2 as YYREEE (reference sequence). The study drew all its donors from Caucasian adults living in Nashville, Tennessee. Naive CD45RA+ and memory CD45RA-negative subsets were split from CD4+ cells. Profiled with immunoSEQ multiplex PCR; TCRdb holds only in-frame clones, not every one. The sample comprises 980,000 or so clones, approximately 80% of which are singletons, and about 1.5% rests with the top ten. These data come from a study of shared clonotypes between healthy human individuals. Study at large: Three plates were used per donor for CD4 naive, three for CD4 memory, two for CD8 naive and one for CD8 memory. General study findings and limits: Shared across a handful of donors were around 5% of the naive CD4 clonotypes.

The chain joins TRBV5-4 to TRBJ2-2, with TRBD2 identical over 13 bases. This sequence originates from a man aged 18 to 30 in good health. The sequencing input was memory CD4+ T cells sorted from blood. Subset defined: CD45RA-negative fraction. The CDR3 region has the DNA TGTGCCAGCAGCCCGGGACTAGCGGGGTCCGGGGAGCTGTTTTTT. Protein product: CASSPGLAGSGELFF.